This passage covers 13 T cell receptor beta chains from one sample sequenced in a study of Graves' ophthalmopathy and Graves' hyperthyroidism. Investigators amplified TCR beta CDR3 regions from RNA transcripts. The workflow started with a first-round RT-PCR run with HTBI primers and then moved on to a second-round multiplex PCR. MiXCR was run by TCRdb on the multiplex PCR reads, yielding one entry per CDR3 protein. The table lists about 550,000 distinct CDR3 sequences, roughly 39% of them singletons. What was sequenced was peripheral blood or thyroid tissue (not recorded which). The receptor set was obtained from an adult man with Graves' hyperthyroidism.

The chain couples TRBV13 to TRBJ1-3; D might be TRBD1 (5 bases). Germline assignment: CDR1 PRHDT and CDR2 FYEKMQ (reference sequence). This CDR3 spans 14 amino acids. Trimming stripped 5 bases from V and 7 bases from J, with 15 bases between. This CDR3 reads CASSPAGLTNTIYF. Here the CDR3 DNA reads TGTGCCAGCAGCCCAGCGGGACTGACGAACACCATATATTTT.

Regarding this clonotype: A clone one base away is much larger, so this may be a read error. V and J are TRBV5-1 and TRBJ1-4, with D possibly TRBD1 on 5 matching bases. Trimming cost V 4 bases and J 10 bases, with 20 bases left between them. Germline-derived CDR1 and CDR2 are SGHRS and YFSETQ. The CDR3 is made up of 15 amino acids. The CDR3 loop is CASSGGGTADGKLFF. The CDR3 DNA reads TGCGCCAGCAGCGGCGGCGGGACGGCAGATGGAAAACTGTTTTTT. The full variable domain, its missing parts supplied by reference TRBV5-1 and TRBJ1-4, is KAGVTQTPRYLIKTRGQQVTLSCSPISGHRSVSWYQQTPGQGLQFLFEYFSETQRNKGNFPGRFSGRQFSNSRSEMNVSTLELGDSALYLCASSGGGTADGKLFFGSGTQLSVL.

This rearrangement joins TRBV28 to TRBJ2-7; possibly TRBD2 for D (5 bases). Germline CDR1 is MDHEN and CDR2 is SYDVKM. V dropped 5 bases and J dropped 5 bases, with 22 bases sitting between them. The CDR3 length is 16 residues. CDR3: CASSQRIPPHLHEQYF. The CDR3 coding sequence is TGTGCCAGCAGTCAGCGGATCCCCCCTCATCTCCACGAGCAGTACTTC.

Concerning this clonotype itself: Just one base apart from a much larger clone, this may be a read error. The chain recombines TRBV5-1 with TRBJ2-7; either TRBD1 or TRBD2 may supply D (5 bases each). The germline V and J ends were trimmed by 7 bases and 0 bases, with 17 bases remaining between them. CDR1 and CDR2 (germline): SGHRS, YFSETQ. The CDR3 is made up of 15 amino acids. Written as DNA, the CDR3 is TGCGCCAGCGGCTGGGGGAACCGAAGCTCCTACGAGCAGTACTTC. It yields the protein CASGWGNRSSYEQYF.

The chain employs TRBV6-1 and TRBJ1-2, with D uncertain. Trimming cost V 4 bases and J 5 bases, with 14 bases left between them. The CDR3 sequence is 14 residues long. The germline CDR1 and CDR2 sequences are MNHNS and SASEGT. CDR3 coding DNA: TGTGCCAGCAGTGCCAAGACGAGGGATTATGGCTACACCTTC. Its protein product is CASSAKTRDYGYTF.

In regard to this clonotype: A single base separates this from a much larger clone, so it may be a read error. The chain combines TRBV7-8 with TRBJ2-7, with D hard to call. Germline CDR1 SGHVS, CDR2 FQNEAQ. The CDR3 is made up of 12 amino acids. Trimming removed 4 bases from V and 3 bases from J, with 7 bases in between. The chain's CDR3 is CASSWQHYEQYF. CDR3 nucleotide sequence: TGTGCCAGCAGCTGGCAGCACTACGAGCAGTACTTC.

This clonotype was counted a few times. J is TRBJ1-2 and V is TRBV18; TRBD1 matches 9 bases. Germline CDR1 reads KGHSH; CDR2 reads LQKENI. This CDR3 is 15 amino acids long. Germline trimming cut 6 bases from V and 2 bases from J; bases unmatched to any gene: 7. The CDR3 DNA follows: TGTGCCAGCTCGCCAAACAGGGGGCAGAACTATGGCTACACCTTC. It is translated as CASSPNRGQNYGYTF.

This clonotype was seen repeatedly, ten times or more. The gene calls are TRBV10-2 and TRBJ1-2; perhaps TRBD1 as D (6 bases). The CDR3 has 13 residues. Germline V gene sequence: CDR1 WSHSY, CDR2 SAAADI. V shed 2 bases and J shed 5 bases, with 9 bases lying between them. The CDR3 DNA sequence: TGCGCCAGCAGTGAGCAGGGGCGGTATGGCTACACCTTC. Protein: CASSEQGRYGYTF.

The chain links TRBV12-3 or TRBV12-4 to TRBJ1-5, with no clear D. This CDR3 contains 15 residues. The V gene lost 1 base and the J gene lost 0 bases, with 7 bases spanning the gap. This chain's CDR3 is CASSLGVFSNQPQHF. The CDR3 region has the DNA TGTGCCAGCAGTTTAGGGGTCTTTAGCAATCAGCCCCAGCATTTT.

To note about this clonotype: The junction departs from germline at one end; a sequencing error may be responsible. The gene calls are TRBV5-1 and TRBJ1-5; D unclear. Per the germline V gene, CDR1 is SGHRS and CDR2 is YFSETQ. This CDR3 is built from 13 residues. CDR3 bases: TGCACCAGCAGCCACGGACGTGATCAGCCCCAGCATTTT. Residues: CTSSHGRDQPQHF.

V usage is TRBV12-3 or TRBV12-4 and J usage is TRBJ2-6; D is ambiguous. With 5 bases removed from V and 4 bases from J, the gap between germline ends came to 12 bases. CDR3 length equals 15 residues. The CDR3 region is CASSAHQSGANVLTF. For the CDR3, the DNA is TGTGCCAGCAGTGCCCACCAATCCGGGGCCAACGTCCTGACTTTC.

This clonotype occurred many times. CDR3 nucleotides: TGCAGTGCCCCTCCTTTTAGACGACAGGTTAAAACTGAAGCTTTCTTT. Its protein is CSAPPFRRQVKTEAFF. The rearrangement joins TRBV20-1 to TRBJ1-1; maybe TRBD1 (6 bases). V lost 6 bases and J lost 5, with 25 bases in between. The CDR3 covers 16 residues. Germline CDR1 DFQATT, CDR2 SNEGSKA (reference sequence).

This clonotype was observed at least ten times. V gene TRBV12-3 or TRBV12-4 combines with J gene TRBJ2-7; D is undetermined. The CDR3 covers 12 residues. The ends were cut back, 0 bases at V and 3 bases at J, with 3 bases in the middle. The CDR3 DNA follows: TGTGCCAGCAGTTTAGCCGACTACGAGCAGTACTTC. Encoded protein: CASSLADYEQYF.